This TCR beta chain was sequenced during a study of cytomegalovirus exposure and HLA in healthy donors. Primers: 60 Vbeta forward and 13 Jbeta reverse. In the source study's methods: There were about 80 million unique TCR beta chains by a later count, and approximately 11 million of them were shared. Measured with immunoSEQ multiplex PCR; TCRdb has only the in-frame clones, and not every one. V, J and clone size were drawn from that table, and D and trimming were deduced from the DNA. The sample shows approximately 160,000 clones, 75% to 90% of them seen only once. The V end was cut by 1 base, the J end by 11 bases, with 8 bases between. Per the germline V gene, CDR1 is SGHAT and CDR2 is FQNNGV. CDR3 length: 11 residues. Every donor was a healthy person donating bone marrow.

The sequenced material came from PBMCs. The chain has TRBV11-2 and TRBJ1-1; D remains ambiguous. The source of this sequence is a woman in her forties or fifties in good health and CMV-seropositive. The CDR3 loop reads CASSLGGRAFF. In DNA, the CDR3 is TGTGCCAGCAGCTTAGGAGGGCGGGCTTTCTTT.